The 22 T cell receptor beta chains below all came from one sample that was sequenced in a study of human T cells and chemical hapten exposure. Time point in this sample: patch test 1, 2 weeks after DPC sensitization. Treatment meaning: therapeutic diphenylcyclopropenone sensitization with weekly scalp DPC. TCRdb redid the calling of the RACE reads with MiXCR, one entry per CDR3 protein. Found here are 350,000 or so distinct CDR3 sequences, roughly 6.9% of them singletons; the top ten hold 8.4%. The source material was whole blood, sampled in connection with sensitization to the hapten diphenylcyclopropenone (DPC). The receptors here all came from a woman between 18 and 29 years old with alopecia areata. Some clones in this sample may be carry-over from other donors' samples.

This clonotype has at least ten counts. The chain combines TRBV2 with TRBJ1-4, with D perhaps matching TRBD1 (5 bases). Deletions cut 4 bases from V and 7 bases from J, with 13 bases between. CDR1 is SNHLY and CDR2 is FYNNEI in the germline V gene. The CDR3 sequence is 14 residues long. The CDR3 spells CASSAQGKTEKLFF. In DNA form, the CDR3 reads TGTGCCAGCAGTGCCCAGGGAAAAACTGAAAAACTGTTTTTT.

This clonotype was detected a few times. V and J are TRBV4-3 and TRBJ2-2, with D perhaps TRBD2 (5 bases). The CDR3 covers 16 residues. Trimming removed 1 base at V and 5 bases at J, with 14 bases between. CDR1 LGHNA and CDR2 YSLEER come from the germline V gene. CDR3 loop: CASSQGRPRGTGELFF. The DNA of the CDR3 is TGCGCCAGCAGCCAAGGCCGACCCCGGGGAACCGGGGAGCTGTTTTTT.

The genes are TRBV5-4 and TRBJ1-6, with 7 bases fitting TRBD1. CDR3 length: 14 amino acids. Per germline, CDR1 SGHNT and CDR2 YYREEE (reference sequence). After removal of 1 base from V and 10 bases from J, the junction contained 5 bases not matched to a gene. This CDR3 reads CASSLFQGGSPLHF. The DNA of the CDR3 is TGTGCCAGCAGCTTGTTCCAGGGGGGCTCACCCCTCCACTTT. Filled out from reference TRBV5-4 and TRBJ1-6, the complete variable domain reads ETGVTQSPTHLIKTRGQQVTLRCSSQSGHNTVSWYQQALGQGPQFIFQYYREEENGRGNFPPRFSGLQFPNYSSELNVNALELDDSALYLCASSLFQGGSPLHFGNGTRLTVT.

This clonotype was counted many times. The chain carries TRBV4-1 and TRBJ2-3, with D tentatively TRBD2 (6 bases). This CDR3 comprises 21 residues. V lost 4 bases, J lost 0 bases, and 29 bases lay in between. The germline V gene has CDR1 MGHRA and CDR2 YSYEKL. In DNA, the CDR3 is TGCGCCAGCAGCCCCCAAGGGGTAAGGGACTCCCGTTTACCTAGCACAGATACGCAGTATTTT. Translation gives CASSPQGVRDSRLPSTDTQYF.

The chain is built from TRBV7-3 and TRBJ2-2; 7 bases fit TRBD1. This CDR3 has 16 amino acids. Trimming took 5 bases from V and 2 from J; bases not matched to a gene: 8. Germline V gives CDR1 SGHTA, CDR2 FQGTGA. The chain's CDR3 is CASSQRTGANTGELFF. The CDR3, as DNA: TGTGCCAGCAGCCAGAGGACAGGAGCTAACACCGGGGAGCTGTTTTTT.

At least ten counts were recorded for this clonotype. The DNA for the CDR3 is TGTGCCAGCAGCCTACGGACAGGGGCGGGTGCTTCGTACTTC. As protein: CASSLRTGAGASYF. This chain connects TRBV12-3 or TRBV12-4 to TRBJ2-4; 9 positions agree with TRBD1. The CDR3 is 14 residues long. V dropped 6 bases and J dropped 15; count of bases not matched to a gene: 15.

The CDR3 spells CASRITGAYEQYF. CDR3 coding DNA: TGTGCCAGCAGAATAACAGGAGCCTACGAGCAGTACTTC. The chain joins TRBV12-3 or TRBV12-4 to TRBJ2-7; D is possibly TRBD1 (5 bases). V dropped 6 bases and J dropped 2 bases, with 11 bases sitting between them. This CDR3 contains 13 residues.

The chain has TRBV12-3 or TRBV12-4 and TRBJ1-1; D is unresolved. The CDR3 is 14 amino acids. V was shortened by 6 bases and J by 4 bases, with 15 bases between the two germline ends. DNA of the CDR3: TGTGCCAGCAGGGAAATATTGGAGGGCACTGAAGCTTTCTTT. Encoded protein: CASREILEGTEAFF.

CDR3 sequence (DNA): TGCAGTGCTAGACATCAAGGAGAGAACACTGAAGCTTTCTTT. Translation: CSARHQGENTEAFF. V is TRBV20-1 and J is TRBJ1-1; D not certain. Per germline, CDR1 DFQATT and CDR2 SNEGSKA (reference sequence). V was pared by 2 bases and J by 1 base, with 11 bases between. CDR3 length equals 14 residues.

There are many counts of this clonotype. The rearrangement uses TRBV14 and TRBJ2-3; D remains unclear. Germline V gene lookup returns CDR1 SGHDN and CDR2 FVKESK. V gave up 0 bases and J gave up 5 bases, with 18 bases separating them. This CDR3 comprises 17 residues. The chain's CDR3 is CASSQDPYSTRQDTQYF. The CDR3 DNA reads as TGTGCCAGCAGCCAAGATCCATATTCTACACGTCAAGATACGCAGTATTTT.

This clonotype was seen many times. The chain combines TRBV6-2 or TRBV6-3 with TRBJ2-1, with D possibly being TRBD1 or TRBD2 (5 bases each). Per germline, CDR1 MNHEY and CDR2 SVGEGT. V was cut by 6 bases and J by 4 bases, with 10 bases left in between. The CDR3 is 13 amino acids. In DNA, the CDR3 is TGTGCCAGCAGCCCCGGGGCATACAATGAGCAGTTCTTC. Protein sequence: CASSPGAYNEQFF.

This clonotype was found a few times. V gene TRBV15 combines with J gene TRBJ1-1, with a weak D call TRBD1 (5 bases). V was trimmed by 3 bases and J by 1 base, leaving 6 bases between them. The CDR3 runs 13 residues. Germline V gives CDR1 LNHNV, CDR2 YYDKDF (reference sequence). The CDR3: CATSSGQNTEAFF. The CDR3 DNA sequence: TGTGCCACCAGCAGCGGACAGAACACTGAAGCTTTCTTT.

This chain links TRBV6-1 with TRBJ1-5; 9 bases agree with TRBD1. CDR1 and CDR2 (germline): MNHNS, SASEGT. Unmatched junction bases numbered 3, after V lost 4 bases and J lost 5 bases. The CDR3 runs 14 residues. The CDR3 spells CASSGQGVYQPQHF. CDR3 bases: TGTGCCAGCAGTGGACAGGGGGTATATCAGCCCCAGCATTTT.

This clonotype was detected a few times. This chain uses TRBV20-1 with TRBJ2-3; TRBD2 agrees at 8 bases. CDR3 length equals 15 residues. With V trimmed by 6 bases and J by 7 bases, 15 bases remained unmatched. The germline gives CDR1 DFQATT, CDR2 SNEGSKA (reference sequence). Written as DNA, the CDR3 is TGCAGTGCGAAAACCGGGACTAGAGGCATATATACGCAGTATTTT. As protein: CSAKTGTRGIYTQYF.

The sample holds a few counts of this clonotype. V and J are TRBV6-2 or TRBV6-3 and TRBJ2-7; D perhaps matches TRBD1 (5 bases). Germline V gives CDR1 MNHEY, CDR2 SVGEGT. Trimming took off 0 bases at V and 2 bases at J, with 8 bases between the two ends. The CDR3 loop spans 14 amino acids. CDR3 in DNA: TGTGCCAGCAGTTACTCGGCAGGGACCTACGAGCAGTACTTC. It codes for CASSYSAGTYEQYF.

This clonotype was detected only a few times. The chain joins TRBV20-1 to TRBJ2-7; perhaps TRBD2 as D (5 bases). Germline V gives CDR1 DFQATT, CDR2 SNEGSKA (reference sequence). Trimming cost V 5 bases and J 5 bases, with 25 bases left between them. The CDR3 consists of 16 residues. CDR3 amino acids: CSAHPVGAVPGNEQYF. The CDR3 nucleotides are TGCAGTGCTCACCCCGTGGGTGCCGTCCCGGGGAACGAGCAGTACTTC.

This clonotype was seen ten or more times. The rearrangement links TRBV9 to TRBJ2-3; 8 positions agree with TRBD2. Germline assignment: CDR1 SGDLS and CDR2 YYNGEE. V lost 3 bases, J lost 6 bases, and 9 bases stayed unmatched. The CDR3 totals 15 residues. The CDR3 spells CASSASGLAVDTQYF. CDR3 in DNA: TGTGCCAGCAGCGCCAGCGGACTAGCAGTTGATACGCAGTATTTT.

V usage is TRBV20-1 and J usage is TRBJ2-3, with D possibly being TRBD1 (6 bases). Germline lookup yields CDR1 DFQATT and CDR2 SNEGSKA (reference sequence). CDR3 size: 14 residues. The CDR3 DNA follows: TGCTCAGGCCTCGGACAGCACTACAAAGATACGCAGTATTTT. This gives the protein CSGLGQHYKDTQYF.

This clonotype was counted a few times. This chain uses TRBV13 with TRBJ2-3; D is perhaps TRBD2 (7 bases). This CDR3 region has 17 residues. In germline, CDR1 is PRHDT, CDR2 FYEKMQ (reference sequence). V dropped 2 bases and J dropped 2 bases, with 17 bases sitting between them. The CDR3 nucleotides read TGTGCCAGCAGCTTAAAAACGGGGGGCCTTTACACAGATACGCAGTATTTT. This codes for CASSLKTGGLYTDTQYF. Supplemented by reference TRBV13 and TRBJ2-3, the full variable domain reads AAGVIQSPRHLIKEKRETATLKCYPIPRHDTVYWYQQGPGQDPQFLISFYEKMQSDKGSIPDRFSAQQFSDYHSELNMSSLELGDSALYFCASSLKTGGLYTDTQYFGPGTRLTVL.

This sequence joins TRBV7-2 and TRBJ2-7; possible D gene TRBD1, 6 bases. The CDR3 extends over 15 amino acids. The ends were cut back, 0 bases at V and 2 bases at J, with 11 bases in the middle. CDR1 is SGHTA and CDR2 is FQGNSA in the germline V gene. The DNA for the CDR3 is TGTGCCAGCAGCTTAGCGAAACAGGGCACCTACGAGCAGTACTTC. This encodes CASSLAKQGTYEQYF.

This clonotype was found many times. V usage is TRBV20-1 and J usage is TRBJ2-4; possibly TRBD1 or TRBD2 for D (6 bases each). The CDR3 is made up of 14 amino acids. V was clipped by 4 bases and J by 1 base, with 11 bases between them. Germline V lookup: CDR1 DFQATT, CDR2 SNEGSKA (reference sequence). The CDR3 DNA follows: TGCAGTGCTATCCAAGGGGGGGCCAAAAACATTCAGTACTTC. This sequence encodes CSAIQGGAKNIQYF.

This clonotype was counted many times. This chain connects TRBV6-5 to TRBJ2-1; 16 bases match TRBD2. V was pared by 4 bases and J by 8 bases, with 2 bases of the junction left unmatched. Germline V CDR1 and CDR2: MNHEY, SVGAGI. There are 15 residues in the CDR3. This chain's CDR3 is CASSSGTSGGDEQFF. CDR3 coding DNA: TGTGCCAGCAGTTCCGGGACTAGCGGGGGGGATGAGCAGTTCTTC.